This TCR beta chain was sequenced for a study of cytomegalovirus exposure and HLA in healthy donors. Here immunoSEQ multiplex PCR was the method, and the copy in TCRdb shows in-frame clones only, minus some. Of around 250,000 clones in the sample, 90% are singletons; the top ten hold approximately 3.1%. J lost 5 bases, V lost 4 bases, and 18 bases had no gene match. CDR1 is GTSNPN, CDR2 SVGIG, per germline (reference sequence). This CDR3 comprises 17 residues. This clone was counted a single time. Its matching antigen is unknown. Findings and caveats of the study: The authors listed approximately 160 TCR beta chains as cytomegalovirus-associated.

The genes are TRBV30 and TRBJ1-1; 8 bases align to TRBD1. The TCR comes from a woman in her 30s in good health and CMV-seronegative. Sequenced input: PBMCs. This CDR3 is CAWNTPGGSWTCTEAFF. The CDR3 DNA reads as TGTGCCTGGAATACCCCAGGGGGCTCGTGGACGTGTACTGAAGCTTTCTTT. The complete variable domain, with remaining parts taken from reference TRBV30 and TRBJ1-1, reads SQTIHQWPATLVQPVGSPLSLECTVEGTSNPNLYWYRQAAGRGLQLLFYSVGIGQISSEVPQNLSASRPQDRQFILSSKKLLLSDSGFYLCAWNTPGGSWTCTEAFFGQGTRLTVV.